The rows below give T cell receptor beta chains drawn from one sample of a study of blood T cell repertoires in COVID-19. Profiled with immunoSEQ multiplex PCR; TCRdb holds only in-frame clones, not every one. The sample consists of about 170,000 clones, less than 80% of them appearing once. Source material: PBMCs or T cells enriched from blood (not recorded which). The receptors were gathered from a woman aged 70-85 years in a cohort exposed to, infected with or recovered from COVID-19 (not recorded which). The CDR3 runs from the conserved cysteine through the conserved F or W. The D gene is left open where the match is weak. Size is stated for part of the rows, as once, few or many counts, or as a class when the clone is expanded.

v_call	cdr3_length	clone_size	j_call	d_call	cdr3_nt	cdr3_aa
TRBV7-9	16	few	TRBJ2-7	TRBD1	TGTGCCAGCAGCGGATTCTCCGGGACAGTGATCTACGAGCAGTACTTC	CASSGFSGTVIYEQYF
TRBV2	14	-	TRBJ2-2	-	TGTGCCAGCAGAAAGACAATCAACACCGGGGAGCTGTTTTTT	CASRKTINTGELFF
TRBV6-2/TRBV6-3	14	-	TRBJ1-2	-	TGTGCCAGCAGTAGTGGGAGGGCAGCTTATGGCTACACCTTC	CASSSGRAAYGYTF
TRBV6-5	11	-	TRBJ2-7	-	TGTGCCAGCACCTCGCTACGGGAGCAGTACTTC	CASTSLREQYF
TRBV6-5	14	-	TRBJ1-6	TRBD1	TGTGCCAGCAGTCCGACAGGGGCCCTTTCACCCCTCCACTTT	CASSPTGALSPLHF
TRBV12-3/TRBV12-4	13	-	TRBJ1-2	-	TGTGCCAGCAGTACAACAGGGCTATATGGCTACACCTTC	CASSTTGLYGYTF
TRBV4-1	14	-	TRBJ1-1	-	TGCGCCAGCAGCTACACGGGGGGGAACACTGAAGCTTTCTTT	CASSYTGGNTEAFF
TRBV10-3	14	-	TRBJ2-7	-	TGTGCCATAGGGGGGGGTGAGGGATCCTACGAGCAGTACTTC	CAIGGGEGSYEQYF
TRBV11-2	12	-	TRBJ1-5	-	TGTGCCAGCAGCTTTGAGGGCCAGCCCCAGCATTTT	CASSFEGQPQHF
TRBV2	15	-	TRBJ1-1	-	TGTGCCAGCAGTGAAGCTGGGGCTGGGCAGCGTGAAGCTTTCTTT	CASSEAGAGQREAFF
TRBV7-9	12	-	TRBJ2-7	TRBD2	TGTGCCAGCAGCTCCCTGGGGGGGGAGCAGTACTTC	CASSSLGGEQYF
TRBV6-1	15	few	TRBJ1-3	TRBD1	TGTGCCAGCAGTGAAGCCACAGGGGTTGGAAACACCATATATTTT	CASSEATGVGNTIYF
TRBV12-3/TRBV12-4	10	-	TRBJ1-2	TRBD1	TGTGCCAGCGGACAGGGTGGCTACACCTTC	CASGQGGYTF
TRBV7-2	14	few	TRBJ2-3	-	TGTGCCAGCAGCTTAAGCGGAGTCACAGATACGCAGTATTTT	CASSLSGVTDTQYF
TRBV18	13	-	TRBJ2-1	TRBD1	TGTGCCAGCTCACCAGGAGGACAGGGGGTGCAGTTCTTC	CASSPGGQGVQFF
TRBV28	15	-	TRBJ1-3	-	TGTGCCAGCAGTCCCCCTTCGTTCTCTGGAAACACCATATATTTT	CASSPPSFSGNTIYF
TRBV12-3/TRBV12-4	12	-	TRBJ1-2	-	TGTGCCAGCAGTTTTGCGGGTGTCGGCTACACCTTC	CASSFAGVGYTF
TRBV7-9	17	-	TRBJ1-6	TRBD1	TGTGCCAGCAGCCAGACGGACAGGGGTTCCTATAATTCACCCCTCCACTTT	CASSQTDRGSYNSPLHF
TRBV2	11	few	TRBJ2-1	TRBD1	TGTGCCAGCCGGGACAGGGATGAGCAGTTCTTC	CASRDRDEQFF
TRBV29-1	13	-	TRBJ2-3	-	TGCAGCGTTGAAGTACTAGAAAGAGATACGCAGTATTTT	CSVEVLERDTQYF
TRBV28	13	-	TRBJ1-4	-	TGTGCCAGCAGGAGGACAGCGATTGAAAAACTGTTTTTT	CASRRTAIEKLFF
TRBV10-2	12	-	TRBJ2-1	-	TGCGCCAGCAGTACGGGTTACAATGAGCAGTTCTTC	CASSTGYNEQFF
TRBV7-8	15	-	TRBJ1-1	-	TGTGCCAGCAGCTTAGGGGTGGGACAGAACACTGAAGCTTTCTTT	CASSLGVGQNTEAFF
TRBV19	15	-	TRBJ1-5	-	TGTGCCAGTAGTATAGCGGCAGGGAGCAATCAGCCCCAGCATTTT	CASSIAAGSNQPQHF
TRBV29-1	14	-	TRBJ2-1	TRBD2	TGCAGCGTTGGGGAGGGAGGGCCCTCCAATGAGCAGTTCTTC	CSVGEGGPSNEQFF
TRBV10-3	13	-	TRBJ1-1	TRBD1	TGTGCCATCGGACAGGGGGGGAACACTGAAGCTTTCTTT	CAIGQGGNTEAFF
TRBV5-1	14	-	TRBJ2-7	TRBD2	TGCGCCAGCAGCCTACTAGCGGGAGATGCCGAGCAGTACTTC	CASSLLAGDAEQYF
TRBV14	17	few	TRBJ2-1	TRBD2	TGTGCCAGCAGCCAAGCCGGGGGGACTCCTAATGGAGGTGAGCAGTTCTTC	CASSQAGGTPNGGEQFF
TRBV6-2/TRBV6-3	17	once	TRBJ1-6	-	TGTGCCAGCAGTTACTACAGTACCAGCTCCTATAATTCACCCCTCCACTTT	CASSYYSTSSYNSPLHF
TRBV29-1	14	-	TRBJ1-2	-	TGCAGCGTTGAAGTCCGGGGGGAGAACTATGGCTACACCTTC	CSVEVRGENYGYTF
TRBV6-2/TRBV6-3	16	-	TRBJ2-1	TRBD1	TGTGCCAGCAGTTATACCGGGACAGGGGGCTACAATGAGCAGTTCTTC	CASSYTGTGGYNEQFF
TRBV4-3	19	few	TRBJ2-4	TRBD2	TGCGCCAGCAGCCAAGAGCTAGCGGGAGCATCGGGGGCCAAAAACATTCAGTACTTC	CASSQELAGASGAKNIQYF